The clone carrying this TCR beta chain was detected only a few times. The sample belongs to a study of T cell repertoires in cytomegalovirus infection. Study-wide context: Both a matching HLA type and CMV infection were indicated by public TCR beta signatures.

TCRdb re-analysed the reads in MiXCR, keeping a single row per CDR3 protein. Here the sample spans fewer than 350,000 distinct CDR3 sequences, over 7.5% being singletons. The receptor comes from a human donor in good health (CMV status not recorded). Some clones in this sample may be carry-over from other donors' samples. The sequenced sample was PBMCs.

CDR3 protein: CASSSPWSGLAGGTYEQYF. CDR3 coding DNA: TGTGCCAGCAGTTCACCTTGGTCGGGACTAGCGGGAGGGACCTACGAGCAGTACTTC. The genes are TRBV28 and TRBJ2-7, with 16 bases lining up with TRBD2. V shed 4 bases, J shed 2 bases, and the junction held 11 bases outside the gene matches. The CDR3 sequence is 19 residues long. Germline V gives CDR1 MDHEN, CDR2 SYDVKM.